This T cell receptor beta chain was recovered during a study of identifying expanded T cells in peripheral blood. The table came from immunoSEQ multiplex PCR; TCRdb's copy has only in-frame clones and leaves some out. This sample has about 86,000 clones, with roughly 90% found just once. The sequencing sample was made of blood. The receptor was isolated from a person between 18 and 75 years old in good health.

CDR3 sequence reads: CASSYGVPANYGYTF. The CDR3 nucleotides are TGTGCCAGCAGTTATGGGGTCCCTGCTAACTATGGCTACACCTTC. This sequence joins TRBV6-6 and TRBJ1-2; no firm D call. The CDR3 spans 15 residues. CDR1 is MNHNY, CDR2 SVGAGI, per germline (reference sequence). V was clipped by 3 bases and J by 0 bases, with 11 bases between them.